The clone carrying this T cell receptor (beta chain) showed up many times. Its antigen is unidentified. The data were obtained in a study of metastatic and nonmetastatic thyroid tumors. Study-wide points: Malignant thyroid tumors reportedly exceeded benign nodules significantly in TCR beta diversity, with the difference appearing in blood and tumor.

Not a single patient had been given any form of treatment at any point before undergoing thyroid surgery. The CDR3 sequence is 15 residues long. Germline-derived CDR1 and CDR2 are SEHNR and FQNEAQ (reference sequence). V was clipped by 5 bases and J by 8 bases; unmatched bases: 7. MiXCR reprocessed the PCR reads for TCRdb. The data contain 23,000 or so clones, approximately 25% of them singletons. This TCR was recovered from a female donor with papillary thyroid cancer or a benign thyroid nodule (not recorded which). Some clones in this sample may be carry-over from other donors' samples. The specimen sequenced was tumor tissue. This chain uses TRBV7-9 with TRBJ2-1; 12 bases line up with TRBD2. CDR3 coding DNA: TGTGCCAGCAGCCCTGGACTAGCGGGGATCCATGAGCAGTTCTTC. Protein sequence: CASSPGLAGIHEQFF.